These 8 T cell receptor beta chains originate from one sample sequenced in a study of identical twins. TCRdb passed the 5' RACE reads through MiXCR, listing each CDR3 protein once. The top ten hold 4.3% of the sample, which has about 690,000 distinct CDR3 sequences, around 20% seen once. This sample was shared with a second study, whose subject was T cells expressing NK-cell markers.

The sample consisted of PBMCs. The receptors come from a woman aged 18-30 years in good health.

This clonotype turned up a few times. V gene TRBV10-3 combines with J gene TRBJ2-7, with D hard to call. CDR1 ENHRY and CDR2 SYGVKD come from the germline V gene. This CDR3 contains 14 residues. Trimming stripped 2 bases from V and 1 base from J, with 9 bases between. In nucleotides, the CDR3 is TGTGCCATCAGTGAGAACCAGGAATCCTACGAGCAGTACTTC. It specifies CAISENQESYEQYF.

This chain uses TRBV7-2 with TRBJ2-2; the match to TRBD1 covers 10 bases. Germline V gene sequence: CDR1 SGHTA, CDR2 FQGNSA. V lost 2 bases, J lost 6 bases, and 9 bases stayed unmatched. CDR3 length: 17 amino acids. The DNA of the CDR3 is TGTGCCAGCAGCTTACCTCCGGGACAGGGGTTGGCCGGGGAGCTGTTTTTT. It specifies CASSLPPGQGLAGELFF.

The chain has TRBV9 and TRBJ2-2; 10 nucleotides align to TRBD2. V lost 3 bases, J lost 5 bases, and 4 bases stayed unmatched. Germline CDR1 SGDLS, CDR2 YYNGEE. The length of the CDR3 is 15 residues. The CDR3 reads CASSEREGRTGELFF. As DNA, the CDR3 is TGTGCCAGCAGCGAGCGGGAGGGGAGGACCGGGGAGCTGTTTTTT. Combining the CDR3 with reference TRBV9 and TRBJ2-2 gives the whole variable domain DSGVTQTPKHLITATGQRVTLRCSPRSGDLSVYWYQQSLDQGLQFLIQYYNGEERAKGNILERFSAQQFPDLHSELNLSSLELGDSALYFCASSEREGRTGELFFGEGSRLTVL.

The table lists this clonotype with many counts. The chain employs TRBV20-1 and TRBJ2-1; D ambiguous. Germline V CDR1 and CDR2: DFQATT, SNEGSKA (reference sequence). The CDR3 has 13 residues. Trimming removed 5 bases from V and 1 base from J, with 9 bases in between. The CDR3 DNA sequence: TGCAGTGCTGGCCCGGGTTCCTACAATGAGCAGTTCTTC. Translated, it gives CSAGPGSYNEQFF.

The table lists this clonotype with a few counts. The chain has TRBV7-6 and TRBJ2-1; D possibly corresponds to TRBD2 (6 bases). Germline V gives CDR1 SGHVS, CDR2 FNYEAQ. The CDR3 sequence is 18 residues long. The germline V and J ends were trimmed by 4 bases and 4 bases, with 23 bases remaining between them. CDR3 sequence: CASSSSVEGRGAYNEQFF. CDR3 DNA sequence: TGTGCCAGCAGCTCCAGCGTAGAGGGCCGCGGGGCTTACAATGAGCAGTTCTTC.

A few counts support this clonotype. This chain joins TRBV12-3 or TRBV12-4 and TRBJ2-2; 9 bases match TRBD1. CDR3 length equals 14 residues. The V segment lost 6 bases and the J segment 2 bases; nucleotides outside the gene matches: 1. CDR3 in DNA: TGTGCCAGCAGGGGACAGGGTAACACCGGGGAGCTGTTTTTT. Translating it yields CASRGQGNTGELFF.

The chain is built from TRBV7-2 and TRBJ1-2, with D maybe TRBD1 (5 bases). Looked up from germline, CDR1 is SGHTA and CDR2 is FQGNSA. CDR3 size: 14 residues. V shed 4 bases and J shed 4 bases, with 13 bases lying between them. The CDR3 loop is CASSSRQTVYGYTF. Here the CDR3 DNA reads TGTGCCAGCAGCTCCCGACAGACAGTCTATGGCTACACCTTC.

This clonotype was picked up a small number of times. CDR3 amino acids: CASSLSGGATYF. The CDR3 coding sequence is TGTGCCAGCAGCTTGAGCGGGGGGGCCACGTATTTT. V usage is TRBV7-9 and J usage is TRBJ2-3; the match to TRBD2 covers 10 bases. Trimming at V came to 3 bases and at J to 14 bases, leaving 5 bases not matched to a gene. The length of the CDR3 is 12 residues. Germline CDR1 reads SEHNR; CDR2 reads FQNEAQ (reference sequence). Full variable domain (rest looked up from reference TRBV7-9 and TRBJ2-3): DTGVSQNPRHKITKRGQNVTFRCDPISEHNRLYWYRQTLGQGPEFLTYFQNEAQLEKSRLLSDRFSAERPKGSFSTLEIQRTEQGDSAMYLCASSLSGGATYFGPGTRLTVL.